Following are 18 T cell receptor beta chains from one sample sequenced in a study of CD8+ T cells in alopecia areata. RNA was isolated and reverse transcribed to cDNA, the sequencing template. Profiling relied on immunoSEQ multiplex PCR, and the TCRdb table lists in-frame clones only, not all of them. Here the sample spans about 97,000 clones, roughly two fifths being singletons. Sequenced: CD4+ T cells sorted from blood. Every receptor here comes from a human donor with alopecia areata.

This chain links TRBV6-6 with TRBJ1-2, with 7 positions matching TRBD1. The V and J ends lost 4 bases and 5 bases, in that order; junction bases with no gene match: 4. Per the germline V gene, CDR1 is MNHNY and CDR2 is SVGAGI (reference sequence). This CDR3 has 13 residues. CDR3 residues: CASSSRTGYGYTF. The CDR3 DNA is TGTGCCAGCAGTTCCAGGACAGGTTATGGCTACACCTTC.

The gene calls are TRBV30 and TRBJ2-3; D unresolved. V shed 4 bases and J shed 4 bases, with 12 bases lying between them. The CDR3 has 13 residues. Germline CDR1 reads GTSNPN; CDR2 reads SVGIG (reference sequence). The CDR3 spells CAWTLGSPDTQYF. As DNA, the CDR3 is TGTGCCTGGACTCTGGGAAGTCCAGATACGCAGTATTTT. Supplemented by reference TRBV30 and TRBJ2-3, the full variable domain reads SQTIHQWPATLVQPVGSPLSLECTVEGTSNPNLYWYRQAAGRGLQLLFYSVGIGQISSEVPQNLSASRPQDRQFILSSKKLLLSDSGFYLCAWTLGSPDTQYFGPGTRLTVL.

This clone turned up a few times. The chain has TRBV18 and TRBJ1-3; 9 positions agree with TRBD1. Germline V lookup: CDR1 KGHSH, CDR2 LQKENI. V dropped 4 bases and J dropped 4; count of bases not matched to a gene: 5. The CDR3 loop spans 15 amino acids. The CDR3 loop is CASSLRTGEGNTIYF. DNA for the CDR3: TGTGCCAGCTCACTACGGACAGGGGAAGGAAACACCATATATTTT.

In its sample, this clone was seen a few times. The chain uses TRBV20-1 and TRBJ2-1; D is ambiguous. CDR1 DFQATT and CDR2 SNEGSKA come from the germline V gene (reference sequence). Between the trimmed V and J ends, which lost 5 bases and 5 bases, there was a span of 7 bases. The CDR3 length is 11 residues. The chain's CDR3 is CSAGSNNEQFF. The CDR3 nucleotides are TGCAGTGCTGGCAGCAACAATGAGCAGTTCTTC.

V is TRBV5-4 and J is TRBJ2-3; the D gene is possibly TRBD1 (5 bases). The ends were cut back, 0 bases at V and 0 bases at J, with 11 bases in the middle. There are 16 residues in the CDR3. Per germline, CDR1 SGHNT and CDR2 YYREEE (reference sequence). CDR3 sequence reads: CASSLDGATSTDTQYF. CDR3 DNA: TGTGCCAGCAGCTTGGATGGGGCTACCAGCACAGATACGCAGTATTTT.

The rearrangement uses TRBV5-1 and TRBJ1-1; the D is unclear. Germline V gene sequence: CDR1 SGHRS, CDR2 YFSETQ. The germline V and J ends were trimmed by 1 base and 0 bases, with 10 bases remaining between them. The CDR3 is 15 amino acids. CDR3 nucleotides: TGCGCCAGCAGCTTGAATCTGGAAATGAACACTGAAGCTTTCTTT. This encodes CASSLNLEMNTEAFF.

The chain employs TRBV30 and TRBJ1-3; no definite D call. This CDR3 comprises 15 residues. V lost 4 bases and J lost 4, with 17 bases in between. Germline V lookup: CDR1 GTSNPN, CDR2 SVGIG (reference sequence). CDR3 sequence: CAWKLRGIYGNTIYF. CDR3 DNA: TGTGCCTGGAAATTAAGAGGGATTTACGGAAACACCATATATTTT.

The chain has TRBV7-6 and TRBJ2-7; D is unclear. Germline-derived CDR1 and CDR2 are SGHVS and FNYEAQ. This CDR3 region has 14 residues. V was shortened by 4 bases and J by 0 bases, with 10 bases between the two germline ends. CDR3 amino acids: CASSSQRSSYEQYF. The CDR3 DNA follows: TGTGCCAGCAGCTCACAGCGTAGCTCCTACGAGCAGTACTTC.

This clone was detected only a few times. This chain connects TRBV5-1 to TRBJ2-5; D unclear. Germline CDR1 reads SGHRS; CDR2 reads YFSETQ. V was cut by 0 bases and J by 4 bases, with 7 bases left in between. The CDR3 loop spans 13 amino acids. CDR3 in amino acids: CASSLDPGETQYF. CDR3 bases: TGCGCCAGCAGCTTGGATCCTGGAGAGACCCAGTACTTC. The whole variable domain, remainder taken from reference TRBV5-1 and TRBJ2-5, is KAGVTQTPRYLIKTRGQQVTLSCSPISGHRSVSWYQQTPGQGLQFLFEYFSETQRNKGNFPGRFSGRQFSNSRSEMNVSTLELGDSALYLCASSLDPGETQYFGPGTRLLVL.

CDR3 sequence (DNA): TGTGCCAGCAGTTTGGGAGCGGGAGTAGTAAATGAGCAGTTCTTC. Residues: CASSLGAGVVNEQFF. The chain carries TRBV6-5 and TRBJ2-1, with 8 bases that match TRBD2. With 4 bases clipped from V and 7 bases from J, the junction kept 9 bases outside the gene matches. CDR1 MNHEY and CDR2 SVGAGI come from the germline V gene. There are 15 residues in the CDR3.

V and J are TRBV2 and TRBJ2-7, with 7 bases lining up with TRBD1. From germline, CDR1 is SNHLY and CDR2 FYNNEI. This CDR3 region has 13 residues. The V segment lost 8 bases and the J segment 2 bases; nucleotides outside the gene matches: 6. CDR3 sequence reads: CASQTGAPYEQYF. CDR3 coding DNA: TGTGCCAGCCAAACAGGGGCTCCCTACGAGCAGTACTTC.

This clone is a singleton in its sample. V and J are TRBV15 and TRBJ1-5; 9 positions agree with TRBD1. Germline CDR1 LNHNV, CDR2 YYDKDF (reference sequence). This CDR3 contains 15 residues. Germline trimming cut 5 bases from V and 3 bases from J; bases unmatched to any gene: 5. Here the CDR3 DNA reads TGTGCCACCAGCCAAGACAGGGGGTACAATCAGCCCCAGCATTTT. Amino acid sequence: CATSQDRGYNQPQHF.

This clone was seen only a few times. Additional DNA sequences in this sample encode the identical CDR3. This chain links TRBV15 with TRBJ2-3; TRBD1 matches at 9 bases. The CDR3 is 15 amino acids. Trimming removed 1 base from V and 6 bases from J; junction bases left unmatched: 5. Germline values: CDR1 LNHNV, CDR2 YYDKDF (reference sequence). Here the CDR3 DNA reads TGTGCCACCAGCAGAGGACAGGGGGATTCGGATACGCAGTATTTT. It yields the protein CATSRGQGDSDTQYF.

For the CDR3, the DNA is TGTGCCAGCAGCCACCGACAGGGTTTTGGGAATCAGCCCCAGCATTTT. Translation gives CASSHRQGFGNQPQHF. The rearrangement joins TRBV7-2 to TRBJ1-5, with 7 bases that match TRBD1. V was clipped by 5 bases and J by 4 bases; unmatched bases: 11. Germline loops: CDR1 SGHTA, CDR2 FQGNSA. The CDR3 totals 16 residues. The whole variable domain, filled in from reference TRBV7-2 and TRBJ1-5, reads GAGVSQSPSNKVTEKGKDVELRCDPISGHTALYWYRQSLGQGLEFLIYFQGNSAPDKSGLPSDRFSAERTGGSVSTLTIQRTQQEDSAVYLCASSHRQGFGNQPQHFGDGTRLSIL.

This rearrangement joins TRBV2 to TRBJ1-1, with a possible D match to TRBD1 (6 bases). CDR1 is SNHLY, CDR2 FYNNEI, per germline. V was shortened by 7 bases and J by 0 bases, with 9 bases between the two germline ends. This CDR3 region has 13 residues. The CDR3 region has the DNA TGTGCCAGCAAACAGGGACTGAACACTGAAGCTTTCTTT. This encodes CASKQGLNTEAFF.

This clone was seen a handful of times. V and J are TRBV18 and TRBJ2-5; weak D call: TRBD1 (5 bases). The CDR3 loop spans 15 amino acids. V lost 5 bases, J lost 1 base, and 14 bases lay in between. Germline assignment: CDR1 KGHSH and CDR2 LQKENI. In DNA form, the CDR3 reads TGTGCCAGCTCAACCTCTACAGGATTCCAAGAGACCCAGTACTTC. Its protein is CASSTSTGFQETQYF.

The chain recombines TRBV5-1 with TRBJ1-1; no clear D gene. This CDR3 region has 14 residues. Germline V lookup: CDR1 SGHRS, CDR2 YFSETQ. V lost 0 bases and J lost 10, with 16 bases in between. DNA of the CDR3: TGCGCCAGCAGCTTGGAGTCTGGGGAGATGGCAGCTTTCTTT. Protein product: CASSLESGEMAAFF.

The chain links TRBV5-1 to TRBJ1-1; 9 nucleotides match TRBD1. The CDR3 covers 13 residues. V was pared by 4 bases and J by 11 bases, with 9 bases of the junction left unmatched. The germline gives CDR1 SGHRS, CDR2 YFSETQ. The CDR3 nucleotides are TGCGCCAGCAGCGAGGGACAGGGAGTTCGGGCTTTCTTT. This encodes CASSEGQGVRAFF.